These T cell receptor beta chains were read from a single sample in a study of blood T cell repertoires in COVID-19. Produced via immunoSEQ multiplex PCR; TCRdb's table is partial and in-frame only. The sample includes 95,000 to 150,000 clones, around 80% of them seen just once. The source material was peripheral blood. The receptors here all came from a man aged 55 to 70 with active or convalescent COVID-19. Each CDR3 is given with its conserved first and last residue. A D gene is named only where the DNA matches it firmly. A row's size may be missing; if present it is once, few, many or a size class.

D | J | size | length | V | DNA | CDR3
- | TRBJ1-4 | once | 15 | TRBV5-1 | TGCGCCAGCAGCCCGGGGGGGGCGCGTAATGAAAAACTGTTTTTT | CASSPGGARNEKLFF
- | TRBJ1-2 | - | 14 | TRBV7-2 | TGTGCCAGCAGCTTAGCGGGACACAACTATGGCTACACCTTC | CASSLAGHNYGYTF
- | TRBJ2-4 | - | 14 | TRBV5-5 | TGTGCCAGCAGCTTGGAAGGTCAGACACACATTCAGTACTTC | CASSLEGQTHIQYF
TRBD1 | TRBJ1-6 | - | 15 | TRBV28 | TGTGCCAGCAGTGCTTGGACAGGGAAGAATTCACCCCTCCACTTT | CASSAWTGKNSPLHF
- | TRBJ1-3 | - | 14 | TRBV19 | TGTGCCAGTAGTTTCCTCAGTTCTGGAAACACCATATATTTT | CASSFLSSGNTIYF
- | TRBJ2-2 | - | 13 | TRBV27 | TGTGCCAGCAGTACCCAGTACACCGGGGAGCTGTTTTTT | CASSTQYTGELFF
- | TRBJ2-1 | - | 15 | TRBV27 | TGTGCCAGCAGTTACAGGGCTTATTCCCACAATGAGCAGTTCTTC | CASSYRAYSHNEQFF
TRBD2 | TRBJ2-1 | - | 11 | TRBV7-3 | TGTGCCAGCAGCGCCGGCGGGGGGCAGTTCTTC | CASSAGGGQFF
- | TRBJ2-1 | few | 16 | TRBV28 | TGTGCCAGCAGTACTCGACAGGCGACTCTATACAATGAGCAGTTCTTC | CASSTRQATLYNEQFF
TRBD2 | TRBJ2-1 | - | 17 | TRBV4-2 | TGTGCCAGCAGCCAGATAGCTAGCGGGAGGAACTACAATGAGCAGTTCTTC | CASSQIASGRNYNEQFF
TRBD1 | TRBJ2-7 | few | 17 | TRBV4-3 | TGCGCCAGCAGCCAAGATTTAGCAGGGGGCGGAATCTACGAGCAGTACTTC | CASSQDLAGGGIYEQYF
- | TRBJ2-3 | - | 14 | TRBV7-3 | TGTGCCAGCAGCTTTGACAGATTCACAGATACGCAGTATTTT | CASSFDRFTDTQYF
- | TRBJ2-7 | - | 13 | TRBV12-3/TRBV12-4 | TGTGCCAGCAGTAGACAGGAGAGCTACGAGCAGTACTTC | CASSRQESYEQYF
TRBD2 | TRBJ2-4 | - | 15 | TRBV29-1 | TGCAGCGGACCCGGACTAGCGGGAGGGCCGGGCATTCAGTACTTC | CSGPGLAGGPGIQYF
- | TRBJ2-1 | once | 16 | TRBV7-2 | TGTGCCAGCAGCCCGCCCGGGACAAGATCAGGCAATGAGCAGTTCTTC | CASSPPGTRSGNEQFF
TRBD2 | TRBJ2-3 | - | 15 | TRBV5-1 | TGCGCCAGCAGCCCGGGACTAGCGCCGATAGATACGCAGTATTTT | CASSPGLAPIDTQYF
- | TRBJ2-7 | - | 15 | TRBV27 | TGTGCCAGCAGGTTCAGCCCGGGAATTGGGTACGAGCAGTACTTC | CASRFSPGIGYEQYF
- | TRBJ1-2 | few | 12 | TRBV12-3/TRBV12-4 | TGTGCCAGCAGGTTTTCGGAGAATGGCTACACCTTC | CASRFSENGYTF
- | TRBJ1-2 | - | 15 | TRBV2 | TGTGCCAGCAGTGAAGCGGTCAGGGTTCTTGGTGGCTACACCTTC | CASSEAVRVLGGYTF
- | TRBJ2-3 | - | 15 | TRBV7-9 | TGTGCCAGCAGCTTAAACAGGGCTAGCACAGATACGCAGTATTTT | CASSLNRASTDTQYF
- | TRBJ1-5 | few | 13 | TRBV10-3 | TGTGCCATCAGTGAAGACAGGAATCAGCCCCAGCATTTT | CAISEDRNQPQHF
- | TRBJ1-1 | - | 15 | TRBV6-2/TRBV6-3 | TGTGCCAGCAGTTACTGGGGACTACAGCCGACTGAAGCTTTCTTT | CASSYWGLQPTEAFF
TRBD1 | TRBJ1-5 | few | 12 | TRBV19 | TGTGCCGCGGGACAGGGGGATCAGCCCCAGCATTTT | CAAGQGDQPQHF
- | TRBJ2-7 | few | 12 | TRBV21-1 | TGTGCCAGCAGCAAGGAAGGGAGCGAGCAGTACTTC | CASSKEGSEQYF
TRBD1 | TRBJ2-7 | - | 11 | TRBV20-1 | TGCAGTGCTGGGGACAGTGGCGAGCAGTACTTC | CSAGDSGEQYF
TRBD2 | TRBJ2-5 | - | 12 | TRBV11-3 | TGTGCCCGTAGCGGGGACCAAGAGACCCAGTACTTC | CARSGDQETQYF
TRBD1 | TRBJ2-7 | - | 18 | TRBV7-9 | TGTGCCAGCAGCCGAGGTCCCGGGACAGGGGCGGTAACCTACGAGCAGTACTTC | CASSRGPGTGAVTYEQYF
TRBD1 | TRBJ1-2 | - | 15 | TRBV19 | TGTGCCAGCAGTATACGACAGGGGGCTTTTGGAGGCTACACCTTC | CASSIRQGAFGGYTF
- | TRBJ2-2 | - | 15 | TRBV19 | TGTGCCAGTAGTATAAGGTGGGAGTTCACCGGGGAGCTGTTTTTT | CASSIRWEFTGELFF
- | TRBJ2-2 | - | 14 | TRBV9 | TGTGCCAGCAGCGTGAGAAGCGGCACCGGGGAGCTGTTTTTT | CASSVRSGTGELFF
- | TRBJ1-4 | - | 16 | TRBV6-1 | TGTGCCAGCAGTGAAGTCTCCCCCACGGCAGGGGAAAAACTGTTTTTT | CASSEVSPTAGEKLFF
TRBD1 | TRBJ1-2 | - | 13 | TRBV3-1/TRBV3-2 | TGTGCCAGCAGCCAAGCAGGGGGTGGCGGCTACACCTTC | CASSQAGGGGYTF
- | TRBJ1-4 | - | 15 | TRBV7-3 | TGTGCCAGCAGCTTAACGGCCGGGGAAGGAGAAAAACTGTTTTTT | CASSLTAGEGEKLFF
- | TRBJ2-3 | - | 16 | TRBV7-9 | TGTGCCAGCAGCTTAGCGTGGGCGTACGGGGAAGATACGCAGTATTTT | CASSLAWAYGEDTQYF
- | TRBJ2-3 | - | 14 | TRBV14 | TGTGCCAGCAGCCCCGGGACTCACACAGATACGCAGTATTTT | CASSPGTHTDTQYF
- | TRBJ2-7 | - | 12 | TRBV18 | TGTGCCAGCTCCTCGGGACTGTACGAGCAGTACTTC | CASSSGLYEQYF
TRBD2 | TRBJ2-1 | - | 15 | TRBV7-3 | TGTGCCAGCAGCGGGACTAGCGCCTCCTACAATGAGCAGTTCTTC | CASSGTSASYNEQFF
- | TRBJ2-7 | once | 11 | TRBV11-1 | TGTGCCAGCAGCGATACATTGGAGCAGTACTTC | CASSDTLEQYF
TRBD1 | TRBJ2-7 | - | 15 | TRBV6-4 | TGTGCCAGCAGCGTCGGAACAGGGGCACCATACGAGCAGTACTTC | CASSVGTGAPYEQYF
TRBD2 | TRBJ2-1 | - | 15 | TRBV3-1/TRBV3-2 | TGTGCCAGCAGCCTCCCTAGCGGGAGGGCTTATGAGCAGTTCTTC | CASSLPSGRAYEQFF
- | TRBJ1-4 | - | 11 | TRBV2 | TGTGCCAGCAGTCCAGGGGAAAAACTGTTTTTT | CASSPGEKLFF
- | TRBJ1-1 | - | 17 | TRBV27 | TGTGCCAGCAGTTTATCGAGGCTGTCGGGGGTACTCGCTGAAGCTTTCTTT | CASSLSRLSGVLAEAFF
TRBD2 | TRBJ2-3 | - | 15 | TRBV9 | TGTGCCAGCAACTTAGCGGGAGGGCGATCAGATACGCAGTATTTT | CASNLAGGRSDTQYF
TRBD1 | TRBJ2-1 | once | 17 | TRBV9 | TGTGCCAGCAGCGGTTGGGGGACAGGGGCGACCTACAATGAGCAGTTCTTC | CASSGWGTGATYNEQFF
- | TRBJ1-4 | once | 15 | TRBV6-6 | TGTGCCAGCACCCTTAGGCAGGGATCTAATGAAAAACTGTTTTTT | CASTLRQGSNEKLFF
- | TRBJ1-1 | - | 15 | TRBV4-2 | TGTGCCAGCAGCCGGTCGGGACTAGAGAACACTGAAGCTTTCTTT | CASSRSGLENTEAFF
- | TRBJ2-1 | few | 14 | TRBV5-1 | TGCGCCAGCAGCTTGTTCGGGTTCGACAATGAGCAGTTCTTC | CASSLFGFDNEQFF
TRBD1 | TRBJ1-1 | - | 13 | TRBV12-3/TRBV12-4 | TGTGCCAGCAGTCCGGGACAGGGATTTGAAGCTTTCTTT | CASSPGQGFEAFF
- | TRBJ1-5 | - | 15 | TRBV4-1 | TGCGCCAGCAGCCAAGTACAGGGCCCCAATCAGCCCCAGCATTTT | CASSQVQGPNQPQHF
- | TRBJ2-3 | - | 15 | TRBV11-3 | TGTGCCAGCAGCTTAGGGGGAGGATCCACAGATACGCAGTATTTT | CASSLGGGSTDTQYF
- | TRBJ2-2 | - | 14 | TRBV6-1 | TGTGCCAGCAGTCTGACAGGGAACACCGGGGAGCTGTTTTTT | CASSLTGNTGELFF
TRBD2 | TRBJ2-2 | - | 16 | TRBV18 | TGTGCCAGCTCGTCGGGGGCTAGCGGGATGTCCGGGGAGCTGTTTTTT | CASSSGASGMSGELFF
TRBD1 | TRBJ2-2 | few | 18 | TRBV19 | TGTGCCAGTAGTGTCCCGGGACAGGGGGGAATGGTCGCCGGGGAGCTGTTTTTT | CASSVPGQGGMVAGELFF
- | TRBJ2-1 | - | 14 | TRBV3-1/TRBV3-2 | TGTGCCAGCAGCCAAGTAGGGACTTGGCGGGAGCAGTTCTTC | CASSQVGTWREQFF
- | TRBJ1-5 | - | 18 | TRBV18 | TGTGCCAGCTCACCTCGGGGGGATGGGAGCCATAGCAATCAGCCCCAGCATTTT | CASSPRGDGSHSNQPQHF
- | TRBJ2-1 | - | 15 | TRBV7-2 | TGTGCCAGCAGCTTAAGAGTGAGCCCCTACAATGAGCAGTTCTTC | CASSLRVSPYNEQFF
TRBD2 | TRBJ2-1 | - | 14 | TRBV28 | TGTGCCAGCAGTTTTCCGACTAGCCCAAATGAGCAGTTCTTC | CASSFPTSPNEQFF
TRBD2 | TRBJ2-7 | few | 15 | TRBV28 | TGTGCCAGCAGTTTATGGACTAGCGGTCCCTCGGAGCAGTACTTC | CASSLWTSGPSEQYF
- | TRBJ2-2 | - | 12 | TRBV7-9 | TGTGCCAGCAGGCCGGGCACCGGGGAGCTGTTTTTT | CASRPGTGELFF
- | TRBJ2-1 | - | 13 | TRBV19 | TGTGCCACGTCGCAGGTACCCTACAATGAGCAGTTCTTC | CATSQVPYNEQFF